This TCR beta chain is drawn from a study of T cell responses to AZD1222 COVID-19 vaccine. Libraries were prepared by immunoSEQ multiplex PCR; TCRdb keeps only in-frame clonotypes and omits some of them. The sample holds about 86,000 clones, more than 70% seen once. This CDR3 comprises 11 residues. CDR1 and CDR2 from the germline V gene are SGHVS and FQNEAQ. With 7 bases removed from V and 12 bases from J, the gap between germline ends came to 12 bases. Doses given second, at about 4 or about 12 weeks, were pooled. The study's findings and limits: Nearly half of spike-specific TCRs reportedly target unmutated variant regions. Sampling that yielded the repertoires occurred only after the peak T cell response.

Comment on this clone: The antigen is not known.

The sequence was obtained from an adult who received the AZD1222 COVID-19 vaccine. The chain joins TRBV7-8 to TRBJ1-4; D remains unclear. This specimen consisted of peripheral blood, obtained 28 days after the second AZD1222 dose. The CDR3 sequence: CASTLLSELFF. DNA for the CDR3: TGTGCCAGCACCCTTCTAAGTGAACTGTTTTTT.